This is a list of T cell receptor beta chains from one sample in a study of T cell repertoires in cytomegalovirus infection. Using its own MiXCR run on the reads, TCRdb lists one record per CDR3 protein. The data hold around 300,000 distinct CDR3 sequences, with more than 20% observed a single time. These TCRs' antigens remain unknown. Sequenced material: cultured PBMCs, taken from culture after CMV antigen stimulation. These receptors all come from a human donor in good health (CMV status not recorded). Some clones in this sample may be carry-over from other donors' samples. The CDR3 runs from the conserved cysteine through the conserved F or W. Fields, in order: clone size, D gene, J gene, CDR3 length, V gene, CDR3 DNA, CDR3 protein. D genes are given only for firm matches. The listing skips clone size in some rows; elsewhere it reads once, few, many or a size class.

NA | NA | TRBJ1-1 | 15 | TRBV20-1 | TGCAGTGCTAGAGATCGGGAGGGATGGAACACTGAAGCTTTCTTT | CSARDREGWNTEAFF
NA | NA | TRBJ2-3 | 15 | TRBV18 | TGTGCCAGCTCACCACCGGGCGGTCCCACAGATACGCAGTATTTT | CASSPPGGPTDTQYF
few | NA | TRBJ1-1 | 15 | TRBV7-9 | TGTGCCAGCAGCTCCCTGGGGGGCTATCGGACTGAAGCTTTCTTT | CASSSLGGYRTEAFF
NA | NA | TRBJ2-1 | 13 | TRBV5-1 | TGCGCCAGCAGCTTGAGAGCGTTTAATGAGCAGTTCTTC | CASSLRAFNEQFF
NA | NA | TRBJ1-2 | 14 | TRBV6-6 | TGTGCCAGCAGTACCGCGGGGGGAGACTATGGCTACACCTTC | CASSTAGGDYGYTF
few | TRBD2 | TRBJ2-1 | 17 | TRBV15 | TGTGCCACCAGCAGCACCACAAGGGGCGGGAGGGCCCATGAGCAGTTCTTC | CATSSTTRGGRAHEQFF
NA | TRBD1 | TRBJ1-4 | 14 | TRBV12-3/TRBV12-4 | TGTGCCAGCAGGGGGACAGGGGTTTATGAAAAACTGTTTTTT | CASRGTGVYEKLFF
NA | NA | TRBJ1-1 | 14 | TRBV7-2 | TGTGCCAGCAGCTTAGGGTGGGTGAACACTGAAGCTTTCTTT | CASSLGWVNTEAFF
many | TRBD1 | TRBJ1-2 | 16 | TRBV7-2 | TGTGCCAGCAGCCTACGGACAGGGGGCACGGGGGATGGCTACACCTTC | CASSLRTGGTGDGYTF
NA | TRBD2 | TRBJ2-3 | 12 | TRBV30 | TGTCTTAGCGGGAGGGCTACAGATACGCAGTATTTT | CLSGRATDTQYF
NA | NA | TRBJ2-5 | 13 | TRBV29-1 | TGCAGCGTTGAAGAGCTCACCCAAGAGACCCAGTACTTC | CSVEELTQETQYF
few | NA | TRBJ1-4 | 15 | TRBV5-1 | TGCGCCAGCAGCATTAATCCGCAGGGGAATGAAAAACTGTTTTTT | CASSINPQGNEKLFF
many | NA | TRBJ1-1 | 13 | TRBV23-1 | TGCGCCAGCAGTCAAGGCAGGAACACTGAAGCTTTCTTT | CASSQGRNTEAFF
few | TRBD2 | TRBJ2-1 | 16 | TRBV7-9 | TGTGCCAGCAGCTTAGTTGGGTTAGCGGGAAGCAATGAGCAGTTCTTC | CASSLVGLAGSNEQFF
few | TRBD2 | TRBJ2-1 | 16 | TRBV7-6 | TGTGCCAGCAGCTTACTAGCGGTGGACTCCTACAATGAGCAGTTCTTC | CASSLLAVDSYNEQFF
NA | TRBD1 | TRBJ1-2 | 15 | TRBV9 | TGTGCCAGCCGACCGGGGGGACAGGGTCTGTATGGCTACACCTTC | CASRPGGQGLYGYTF
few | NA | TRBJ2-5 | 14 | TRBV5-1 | TGCGCCAGCAGCAACGGGACTCCTCAAGAGACCCAGTACTTC | CASSNGTPQETQYF